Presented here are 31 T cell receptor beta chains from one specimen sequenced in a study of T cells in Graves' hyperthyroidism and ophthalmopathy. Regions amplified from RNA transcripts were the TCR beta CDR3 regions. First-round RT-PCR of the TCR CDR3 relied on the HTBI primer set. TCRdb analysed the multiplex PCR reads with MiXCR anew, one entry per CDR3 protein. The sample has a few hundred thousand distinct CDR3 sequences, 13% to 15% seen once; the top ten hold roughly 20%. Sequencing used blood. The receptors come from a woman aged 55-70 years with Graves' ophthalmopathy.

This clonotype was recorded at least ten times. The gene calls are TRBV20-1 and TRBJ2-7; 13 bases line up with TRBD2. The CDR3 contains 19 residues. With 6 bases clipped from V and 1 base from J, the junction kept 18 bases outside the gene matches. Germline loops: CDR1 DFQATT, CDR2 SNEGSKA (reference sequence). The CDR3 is CSATSSGTSGVGLSYEQYF. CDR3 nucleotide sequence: TGCAGTGCAACCAGCTCCGGGACTAGCGGGGTGGGGCTGTCCTACGAGCAGTACTTC.

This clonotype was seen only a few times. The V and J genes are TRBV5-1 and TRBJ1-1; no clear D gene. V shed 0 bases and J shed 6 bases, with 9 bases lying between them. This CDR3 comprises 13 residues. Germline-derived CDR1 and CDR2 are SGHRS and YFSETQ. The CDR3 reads CASSLVAVSEAFF. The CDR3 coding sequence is TGCGCCAGCAGCTTGGTGGCAGTTTCTGAAGCTTTCTTT.

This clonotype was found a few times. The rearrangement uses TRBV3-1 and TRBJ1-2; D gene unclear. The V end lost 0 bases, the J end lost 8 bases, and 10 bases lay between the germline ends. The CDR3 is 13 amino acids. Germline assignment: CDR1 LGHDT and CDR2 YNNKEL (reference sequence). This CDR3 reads CASSQEDVSGYTF. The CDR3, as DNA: TGTGCCAGCAGCCAAGAGGATGTCTCCGGCTACACCTTC.

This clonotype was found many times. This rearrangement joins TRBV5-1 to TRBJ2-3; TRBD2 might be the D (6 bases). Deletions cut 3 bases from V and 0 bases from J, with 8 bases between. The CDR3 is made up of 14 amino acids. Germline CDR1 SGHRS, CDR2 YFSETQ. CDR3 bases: TGCGCCAGCAGCTGGAGGGACAGCACAGATACGCAGTATTTT. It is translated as CASSWRDSTDTQYF.

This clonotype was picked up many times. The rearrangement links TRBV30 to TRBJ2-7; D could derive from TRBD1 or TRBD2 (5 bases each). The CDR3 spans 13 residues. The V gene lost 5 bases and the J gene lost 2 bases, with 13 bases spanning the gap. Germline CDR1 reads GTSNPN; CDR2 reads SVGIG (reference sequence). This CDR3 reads CAWDRGATYEQYF. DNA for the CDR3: TGTGCCTGGGATCGGGGCGCTACCTACGAGCAGTACTTC. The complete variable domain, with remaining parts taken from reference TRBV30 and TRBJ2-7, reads SQTIHQWPATLVQPVGSPLSLECTVEGTSNPNLYWYRQAAGRGLQLLFYSVGIGQISSEVPQNLSASRPQDRQFILSSKKLLLSDSGFYLCAWDRGATYEQYFGPGTRLTVT.

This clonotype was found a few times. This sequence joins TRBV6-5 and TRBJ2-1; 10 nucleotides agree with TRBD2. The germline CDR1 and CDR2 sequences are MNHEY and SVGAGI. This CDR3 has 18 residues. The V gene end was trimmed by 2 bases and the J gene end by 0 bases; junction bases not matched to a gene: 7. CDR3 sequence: CASSYRGTSESSYNEQFF. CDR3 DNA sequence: TGTGCCAGCAGTTACCGGGGGACTAGCGAAAGCTCCTACAATGAGCAGTTCTTC.

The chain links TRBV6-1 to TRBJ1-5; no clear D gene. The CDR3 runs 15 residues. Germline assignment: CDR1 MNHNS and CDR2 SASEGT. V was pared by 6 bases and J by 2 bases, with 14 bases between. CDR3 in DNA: TGTGCCAGCAGACCCGGAGTAGTGGGCAATCAGCCCCAGCATTTT. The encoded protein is CASRPGVVGNQPQHF.

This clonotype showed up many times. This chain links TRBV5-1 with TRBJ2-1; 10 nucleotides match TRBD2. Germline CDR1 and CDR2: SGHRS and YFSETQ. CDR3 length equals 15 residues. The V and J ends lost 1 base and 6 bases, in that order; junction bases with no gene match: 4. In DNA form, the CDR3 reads TGCGCCAGCAGCTTGACTAGCGGGATGGCCAATGAGCAGTTCTTC. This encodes CASSLTSGMANEQFF.

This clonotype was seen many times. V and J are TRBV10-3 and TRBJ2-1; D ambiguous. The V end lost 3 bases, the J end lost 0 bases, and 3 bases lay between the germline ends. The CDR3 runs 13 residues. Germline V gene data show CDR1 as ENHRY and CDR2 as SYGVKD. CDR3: CAISDISYNEQFF. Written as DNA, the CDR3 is TGTGCCATCAGTGATATCTCCTACAATGAGCAGTTCTTC.

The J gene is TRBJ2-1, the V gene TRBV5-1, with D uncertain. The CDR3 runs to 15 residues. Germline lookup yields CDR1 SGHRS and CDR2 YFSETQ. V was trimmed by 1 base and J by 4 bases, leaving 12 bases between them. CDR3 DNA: TGCGCCAGCAGCTTGCATCCGGAGATTTACAATGAGCAGTTCTTC. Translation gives CASSLHPEIYNEQFF.

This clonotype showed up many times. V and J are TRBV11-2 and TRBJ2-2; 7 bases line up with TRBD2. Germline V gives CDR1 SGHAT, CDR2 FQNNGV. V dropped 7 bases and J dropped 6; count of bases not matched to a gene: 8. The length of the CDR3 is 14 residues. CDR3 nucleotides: TGTGCCAGCAATCCGGGACTAATGGCCGGGGAGCTGTTTTTT. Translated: CASNPGLMAGELFF.

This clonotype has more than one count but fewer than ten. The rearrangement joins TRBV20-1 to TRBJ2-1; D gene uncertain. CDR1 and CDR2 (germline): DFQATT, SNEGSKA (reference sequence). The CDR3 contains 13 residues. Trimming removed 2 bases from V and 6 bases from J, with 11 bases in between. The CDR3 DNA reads TGCAGTGCTAGACTCTCGATTGGCAATGAGCAGTTCTTC. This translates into CSARLSIGNEQFF.

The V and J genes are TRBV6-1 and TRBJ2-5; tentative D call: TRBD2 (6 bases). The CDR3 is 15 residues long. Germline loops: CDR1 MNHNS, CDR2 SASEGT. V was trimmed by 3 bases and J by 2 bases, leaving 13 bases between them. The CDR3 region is CASSDIWAGQETQYF. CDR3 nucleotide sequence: TGTGCCAGCAGTGATATCTGGGCGGGACAAGAGACCCAGTACTTC.

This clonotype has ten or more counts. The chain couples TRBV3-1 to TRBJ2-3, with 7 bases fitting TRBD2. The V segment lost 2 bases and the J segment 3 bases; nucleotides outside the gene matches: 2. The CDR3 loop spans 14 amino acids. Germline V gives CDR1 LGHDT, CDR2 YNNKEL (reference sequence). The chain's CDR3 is CASSQISGTDTQYF. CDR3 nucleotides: TGTGCCAGCAGCCAAATTAGCGGGACAGATACGCAGTATTTT.

The CDR3 spells CASSYSRSNNEQFF. CDR3 nucleotides: TGTGCCAGCAGTTACTCCCGGAGTAACAATGAGCAGTTCTTC. V is TRBV6-5 and J is TRBJ2-1, with D unresolved. Between the trimmed V and J ends, which lost 0 bases and 5 bases, there was a span of 8 bases. This CDR3 comprises 14 residues. Germline V gives CDR1 MNHEY, CDR2 SVGAGI.

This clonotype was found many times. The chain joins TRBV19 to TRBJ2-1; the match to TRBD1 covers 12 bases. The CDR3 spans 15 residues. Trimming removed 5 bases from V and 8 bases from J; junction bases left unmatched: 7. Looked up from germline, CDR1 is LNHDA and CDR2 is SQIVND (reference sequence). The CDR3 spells CASSVGTGGWDEQFF. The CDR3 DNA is TGTGCCAGTAGTGTCGGGACAGGGGGCTGGGATGAGCAGTTCTTC.

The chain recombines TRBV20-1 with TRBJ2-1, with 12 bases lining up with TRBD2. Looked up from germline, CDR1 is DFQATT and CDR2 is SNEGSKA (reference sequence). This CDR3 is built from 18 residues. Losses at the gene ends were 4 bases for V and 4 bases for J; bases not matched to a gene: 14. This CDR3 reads CSATGASGRAGIYNEQFF. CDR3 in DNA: TGCAGTGCTACCGGGGCTAGCGGGAGGGCCGGAATATACAATGAGCAGTTCTTC.

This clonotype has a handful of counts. The DNA for the CDR3 is TGCGCCAGCAGCCCTCGTGGAGCGGGAGGCCCGGATACGCAGTATTTT. It yields the protein CASSPRGAGGPDTQYF. The V and J genes are TRBV5-1 and TRBJ2-3, with 9 bases that match TRBD2. CDR3 length equals 16 residues. Per the germline V gene, CDR1 is SGHRS and CDR2 is YFSETQ. J lost 6 bases, V lost 4 bases, and 12 bases had no gene match.

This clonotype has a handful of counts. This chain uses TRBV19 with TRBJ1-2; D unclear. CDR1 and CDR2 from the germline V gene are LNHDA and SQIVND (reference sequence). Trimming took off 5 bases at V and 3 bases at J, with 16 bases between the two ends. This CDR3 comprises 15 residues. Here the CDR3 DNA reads TGTGCCAGTAGTTTTTGGAAGGGAGGAGACTATGGCTACACCTTC. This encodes CASSFWKGGDYGYTF.

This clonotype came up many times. The CDR3 here is CAWSGAATIQYF. The DNA for the CDR3 is TGTGCCTGGAGTGGGGCCGCGACCATTCAGTACTTC. The J gene is TRBJ2-4, the V gene TRBV30, with D unresolved. CDR1 is GTSNPN, CDR2 SVGIG, per germline (reference sequence). V lost 1 base to trimming and J lost 9 bases, with 10 bases between them. The CDR3 has 12 amino acids.

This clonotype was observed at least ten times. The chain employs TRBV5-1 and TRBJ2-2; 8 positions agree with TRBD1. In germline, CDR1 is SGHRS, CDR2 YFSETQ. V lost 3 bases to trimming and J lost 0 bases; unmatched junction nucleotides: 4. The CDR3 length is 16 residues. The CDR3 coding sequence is TGCGCCAGCAGCTCCGGACAGGGAGCGAACACCGGGGAGCTGTTTTTT. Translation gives CASSSGQGANTGELFF.

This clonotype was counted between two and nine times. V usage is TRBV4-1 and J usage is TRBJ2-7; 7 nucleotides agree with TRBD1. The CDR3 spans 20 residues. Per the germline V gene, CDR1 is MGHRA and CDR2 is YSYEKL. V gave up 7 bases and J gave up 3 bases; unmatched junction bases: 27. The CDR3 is CASTPSAAGGMAARYYEQYF. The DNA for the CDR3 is TGCGCCAGCACCCCATCGGCAGCAGGGGGAATGGCGGCCAGGTACTACGAGCAGTACTTC.

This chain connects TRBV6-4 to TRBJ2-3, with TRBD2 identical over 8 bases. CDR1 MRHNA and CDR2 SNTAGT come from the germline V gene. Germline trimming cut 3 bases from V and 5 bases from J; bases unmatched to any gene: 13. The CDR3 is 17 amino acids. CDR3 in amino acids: CASSEDGFSGKLDTQYF. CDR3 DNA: TGTGCCAGCAGTGAAGATGGCTTTAGCGGGAAATTAGATACGCAGTATTTT.

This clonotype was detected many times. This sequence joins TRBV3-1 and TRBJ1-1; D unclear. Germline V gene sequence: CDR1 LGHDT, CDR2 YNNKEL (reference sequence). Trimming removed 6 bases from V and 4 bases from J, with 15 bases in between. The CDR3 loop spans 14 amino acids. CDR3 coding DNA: TGTGCCAGCAGTCAATGGTCCGGAGGCACTGAAGCTTTCTTT. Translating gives CASSQWSGGTEAFF. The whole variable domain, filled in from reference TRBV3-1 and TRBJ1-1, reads DTAVSQTPKYLVTQMGNDKSIKCEQNLGHDTMYWYKQDSKKFLKIMFSYNNKELIINETVPNRFSPKSPDKAHLNLHINSLELGDSAVYFCASSQWSGGTEAFFGQGTRLTVV.

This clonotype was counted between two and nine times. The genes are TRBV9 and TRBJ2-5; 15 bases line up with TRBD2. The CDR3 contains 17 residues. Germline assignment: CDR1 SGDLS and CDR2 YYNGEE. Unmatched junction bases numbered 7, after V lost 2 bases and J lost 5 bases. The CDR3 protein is CASSVGLAGGPGETQYF. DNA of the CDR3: TGTGCCAGCAGCGTCGGACTAGCGGGAGGGCCTGGGGAGACCCAGTACTTC.

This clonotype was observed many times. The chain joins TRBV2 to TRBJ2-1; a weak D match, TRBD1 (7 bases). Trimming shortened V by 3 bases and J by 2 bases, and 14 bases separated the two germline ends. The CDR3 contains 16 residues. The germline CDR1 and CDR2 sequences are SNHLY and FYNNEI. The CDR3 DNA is TGTGCCAGCAGTGAGGAGGGGGCTAGTCCCTACAATGAGCAGTTCTTC. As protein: CASSEEGASPYNEQFF.

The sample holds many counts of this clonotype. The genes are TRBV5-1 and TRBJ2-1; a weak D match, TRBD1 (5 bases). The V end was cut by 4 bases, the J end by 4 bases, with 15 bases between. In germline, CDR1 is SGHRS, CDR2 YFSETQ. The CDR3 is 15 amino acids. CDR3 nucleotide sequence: TGCGCCAGCAGCCCTGGGGCCGGGCAGTACAATGAGCAGTTCTTC. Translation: CASSPGAGQYNEQFF.

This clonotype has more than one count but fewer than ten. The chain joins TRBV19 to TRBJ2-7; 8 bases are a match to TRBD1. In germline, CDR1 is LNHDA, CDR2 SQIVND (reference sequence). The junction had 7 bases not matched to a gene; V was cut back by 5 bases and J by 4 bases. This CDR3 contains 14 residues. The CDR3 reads CASSATGGWYEQYF. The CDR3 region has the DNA TGTGCCAGTAGTGCAACAGGGGGTTGGTACGAGCAGTACTTC.

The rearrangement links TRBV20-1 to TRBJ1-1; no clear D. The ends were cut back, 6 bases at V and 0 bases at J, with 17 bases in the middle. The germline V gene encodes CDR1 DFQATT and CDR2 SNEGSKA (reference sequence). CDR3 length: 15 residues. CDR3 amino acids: CSASGDPPLNTEAFF. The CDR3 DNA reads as TGCAGTGCCTCGGGAGACCCTCCCTTGAACACTGAAGCTTTCTTT.

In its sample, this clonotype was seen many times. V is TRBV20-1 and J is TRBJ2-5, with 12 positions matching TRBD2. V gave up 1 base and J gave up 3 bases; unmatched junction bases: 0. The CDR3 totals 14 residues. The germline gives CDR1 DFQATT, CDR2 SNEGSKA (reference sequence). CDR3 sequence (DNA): TGCAGTGCTAGAGGGACTAGCGGGAAAGAGACCCAGTACTTC. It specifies CSARGTSGKETQYF.

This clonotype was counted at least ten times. The DNA of the CDR3 is TGTGCCAGCAGCTTGGATGATAGGCTTTACAACGGGGAGCTGTTTTTT. Its translation: CASSLDDRLYNGELFF. This chain links TRBV5-6 with TRBJ2-2; D unclear. Germline assignment: CDR1 SGHDT and CDR2 YYEEEE. V was shortened by 0 bases and J by 7 bases, with 16 bases between the two germline ends. The CDR3 has 16 residues.